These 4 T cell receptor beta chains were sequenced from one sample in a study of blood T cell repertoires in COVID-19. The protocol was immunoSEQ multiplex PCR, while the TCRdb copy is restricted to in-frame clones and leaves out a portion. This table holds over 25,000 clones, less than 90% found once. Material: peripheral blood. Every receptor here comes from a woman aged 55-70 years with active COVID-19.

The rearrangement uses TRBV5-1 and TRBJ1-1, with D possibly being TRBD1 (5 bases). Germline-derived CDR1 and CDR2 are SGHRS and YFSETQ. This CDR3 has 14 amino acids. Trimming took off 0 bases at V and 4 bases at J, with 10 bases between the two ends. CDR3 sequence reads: CASSLDGRVTEAFF. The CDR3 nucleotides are TGCGCCAGCAGCTTGGATGGCAGGGTCACTGAAGCTTTCTTT.

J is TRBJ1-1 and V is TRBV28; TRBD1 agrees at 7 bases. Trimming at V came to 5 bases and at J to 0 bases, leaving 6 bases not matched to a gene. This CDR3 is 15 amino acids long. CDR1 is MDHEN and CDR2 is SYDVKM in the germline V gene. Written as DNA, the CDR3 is TGTGCCAGCAGTCAGCCGGGACAGATGAACACTGAAGCTTTCTTT. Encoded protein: CASSQPGQMNTEAFF.

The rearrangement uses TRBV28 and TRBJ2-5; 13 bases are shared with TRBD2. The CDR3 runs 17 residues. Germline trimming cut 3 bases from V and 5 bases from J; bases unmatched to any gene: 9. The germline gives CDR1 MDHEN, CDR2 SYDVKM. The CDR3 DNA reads TGTGCCAGCAGTTTCCTCGGACTAGCGGGAGTGAGGGAGACCCAGTACTTC. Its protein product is CASSFLGLAGVRETQYF.

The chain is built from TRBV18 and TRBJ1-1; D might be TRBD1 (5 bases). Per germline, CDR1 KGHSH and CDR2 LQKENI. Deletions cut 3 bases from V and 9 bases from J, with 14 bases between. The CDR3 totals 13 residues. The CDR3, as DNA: TGTGCCAGCTCACCTCAACAGGACACCCAAGCTTTCTTT. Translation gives CASSPQQDTQAFF.